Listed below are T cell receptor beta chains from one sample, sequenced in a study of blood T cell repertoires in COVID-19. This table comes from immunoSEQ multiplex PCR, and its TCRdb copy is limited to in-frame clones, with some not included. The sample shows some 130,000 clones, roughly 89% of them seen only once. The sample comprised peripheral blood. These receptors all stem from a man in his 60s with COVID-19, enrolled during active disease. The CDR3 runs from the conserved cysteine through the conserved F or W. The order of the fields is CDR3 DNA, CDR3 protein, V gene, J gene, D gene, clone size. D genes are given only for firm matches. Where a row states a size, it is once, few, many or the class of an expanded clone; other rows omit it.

TGTGCCAGCAGCGTAGCAGGTGCTCCCACCTACGAGCAGTACTTC	CASSVAGAPTYEQYF	TRBV9	TRBJ2-7	.	.
TGTGCCAGCAGCTTCGGAGGAGGGGCCAACGTCCTGACTTTC	CASSFGGGANVLTF	TRBV9	TRBJ2-6	.	.
TGTGCCAGCAGCTTAGCCTCGCAGGCAGGTACGCAGTATTTT	CASSLASQAGTQYF	TRBV11-2	TRBJ2-3	.	.
TGTGCCAGCAGGACAGGGACCAATTCACCCCTCCACTTT	CASRTGTNSPLHF	TRBV2	TRBJ1-6	TRBD1	.
TGTGCCAGCAGCTTTGTAAGGGGCACTGAAGCTTTCTTT	CASSFVRGTEAFF	TRBV7-6	TRBJ1-1	.	.
TGTGCCAGCAGTCTCCCCCTGGACAGTGAAGCTTTCTTT	CASSLPLDSEAFF	TRBV28	TRBJ1-1	.	.
TGCGCCAGCAGCCATGAACCGGGGGACGGGTATGGCTACACCTTC	CASSHEPGDGYGYTF	TRBV4-1	TRBJ1-2	.	.
TGTGCCAGTAGTGGACCAGGGTTTTACGAGCAGTACTTC	CASSGPGFYEQYF	TRBV19	TRBJ2-7	.	.
TGTGCCAGTAGTATCTCAGGGTCCACAGATACGCAGTATTTT	CASSISGSTDTQYF	TRBV19	TRBJ2-3	.	once
TGCAGTGCTCGTACGGGAGAGACCCAGTACTTC	CSARTGETQYF	TRBV20-1	TRBJ2-5	.	.
TGTGCCAGCAAAGTCGACAGGGCTAGCACAGATACGCAGTATTTT	CASKVDRASTDTQYF	TRBV6-5	TRBJ2-3	TRBD1	.
TGTGCCATCAGTGGTCGTGAGACTAACCCTTCGGGCTACACCTTC	CAISGRETNPSGYTF	TRBV10-3	TRBJ1-2	.	.
TGTGCCTGGAGTGAGAGGGCCGAAGCTTTCTTT	CAWSERAEAFF	TRBV30	TRBJ1-1	.	.
TGTGCCAGCAGTCCCCACAGGGGTGAAGCTTTCTTT	CASSPHRGEAFF	TRBV12-3/TRBV12-4	TRBJ1-1	TRBD1	once
TGTGCCAGTAGTACCCCCGGACAGAATTCTAACTATGGCTACACCTTC	CASSTPGQNSNYGYTF	TRBV19	TRBJ1-2	.	.
TGCGCCAGCACCTCCACCCCGGGACACCTTAACACTGAAGCTTTCTTT	CASTSTPGHLNTEAFF	TRBV5-1	TRBJ1-1	.	once
TGTGCCAGCAGCCCCTTGGGACAAGCCTACGAGCAGTACTTC	CASSPLGQAYEQYF	TRBV3-1/TRBV3-2	TRBJ2-7	.	once
TGTGCCAGCAGTAGACCCGGGACAGGGACCTACGAGCAGTACTTC	CASSRPGTGTYEQYF	TRBV6-2/TRBV6-3	TRBJ2-7	TRBD1	.
TGTGCCAGCAGTAACCCGGGACAGGGGGGAGCCTACGAGCAGTACTTC	CASSNPGQGGAYEQYF	TRBV6-2/TRBV6-3	TRBJ2-7	TRBD1	few
TGTGCCAGCAGCTTGTATGGGGGGAACACAGATACGCAGTATTTT	CASSLYGGNTDTQYF	TRBV7-8	TRBJ2-3	.	.
TGTGCCAGCAGCCCCACCCAGGGGGGCTACACCTTC	CASSPTQGGYTF	TRBV7-8	TRBJ1-2	.	.
TGTGCCAGCAGCTTAGGAGCGACAGGGACGCTCCTGGCGGGCTACACCTTC	CASSLGATGTLLAGYTF	TRBV11-2	TRBJ1-2	TRBD1	.
TGCGCCAGCAGCTCCCCCGGGGAGCGAAGCTATGGCTACACCTTC	CASSSPGERSYGYTF	TRBV5-1	TRBJ1-2	.	.
TGTGCCAGCAGCCAAGGCGGCAAAATGAACACTGAAGCTTTCTTT	CASSQGGKMNTEAFF	TRBV4-2	TRBJ1-1	.	.
TGTGCCAGCAGCCTCCTCCAGCAAGAGACCCAGTACTTC	CASSLLQQETQYF	TRBV7-2	TRBJ2-5	.	.
TGTGCCACCAGCAGAGACGGACAGGGGCAAGACGAGCAGTACTTC	CATSRDGQGQDEQYF	TRBV15	TRBJ2-7	TRBD1	.
TGTGCCAGCAGCTATCGGACAGGCTTGAGGGCCGGGGAGCTGTTTTTT	CASSYRTGLRAGELFF	TRBV7-8	TRBJ2-2	TRBD1	.
TGTGCCAGCACGGGATCGGCGGGGAAACTGTTTTTT	CASTGSAGKLFF	TRBV27	TRBJ1-4	.	.
TGTGCCAGCAGTTACTCGCGGGGGCTTGTTGCTTTCTTT	CASSYSRGLVAFF	TRBV6-5	TRBJ1-1	.	few
TGTGCCAGCAGTTGGGGCCCCAATCAGCCCCAGCATTTT	CASSWGPNQPQHF	TRBV6-5	TRBJ1-5	.	.
TGTGCCATAGCGGGGGGGCCCCGTGTGCGAGAGACCCAGTACTTC	CAIAGGPRVRETQYF	TRBV10-3	TRBJ2-5	TRBD2	few
TGTGCCAGCAGCGTCGGCGGCGTTAACCCAGATACGCAGTATTTT	CASSVGGVNPDTQYF	TRBV9	TRBJ2-3	.	.
TGTGCCAGCAGCATACTCGACAGTAACTATGGCTACACCTTC	CASSILDSNYGYTF	TRBV5-6	TRBJ1-2	.	.
TGCAGCGCCACCTCAAGTACAGGGTCTAATCAGCCCCAGCATTTT	CSATSSTGSNQPQHF	TRBV29-1	TRBJ1-5	.	.
TGTGCCAGCAGCTTAGCAGGGGGCGAGAACTATGGCTACACCTTC	CASSLAGGENYGYTF	TRBV7-2	TRBJ1-2	TRBD1	once
TGTGCCAGCAGTTACGGCCCTTATGGCTACACCTTC	CASSYGPYGYTF	TRBV6-5	TRBJ1-2	.	.
TGCGCCAGCAGTGAGTCGAGGGGGGGGGTGAAGCCAGATACGCAGTATTTT	CASSESRGGVKPDTQYF	TRBV10-2	TRBJ2-3	.	.
TGCAGCGTTGAAGATCCAGCAGGTCAAGAGACCCAGTACTTC	CSVEDPAGQETQYF	TRBV29-1	TRBJ2-5	.	.
TGTGCCAGCAGGGGCCGGGAGGGTACTAATGAAAAACTGTTTTTT	CASRGREGTNEKLFF	TRBV28	TRBJ1-4	.	.
TGTGCCAGCAGCCGTGGGGGGTACGAGCAGTACTTC	CASSRGGYEQYF	TRBV7-8	TRBJ2-7	.	.
TGTGCCAGCAGACCCACCCCTCAGGGGACTGAAGCTTTCTTT	CASRPTPQGTEAFF	TRBV7-3	TRBJ1-1	.	.